This T cell receptor beta chain originates from a study of blood T cell repertoires in COVID-19. As for the study in general: T cells, B-cell-depleted T cells, or PBMCs provided the cDNA or gDNA that served as material.

In the study's own analysis: It was from reference gene primer amplification that nucleated cell counts were estimated. The data were produced by immunoSEQ multiplex PCR, yet TCRdb's version contains in-frame clones alone and is incomplete. The DNA was the basis for D and trimming; V, J and clone size are from that table. Among 200,000 to 300,000 clones, 81% were seen once, and the ten largest hold around 7.2%. Patients in Seattle were enrolled during active infection, then followed longitudinally. The specimen was peripheral blood. This sequence originates from a woman older than 75 with COVID-19, enrolled during active disease.

CDR3 in DNA: TGTGCCAGCAGCTTAGAAGGGGTTTATGGCTACACCTTC. Translation gives CASSLEGVYGYTF. J is TRBJ1-2 and V is TRBV7-9; weak D call: TRBD1 (5 bases). Trimming pared 1 base from V and 5 bases from J, leaving 8 bases between. Germline lookup yields CDR1 SEHNR and CDR2 FQNEAQ (reference sequence). The CDR3 length is 13 residues. The full variable domain, in which reference TRBV7-9 and TRBJ1-2 provide the parts outside the CDR3, is DTGVSQNPRHKITKRGQNVTFRCDPISEHNRLYWYRQTLGQGPEFLTYFQNEAQLEKSRLLSDRFSAERPKGSFSTLEIQRTEQGDSAMYLCASSLEGVYGYTFGSGTRLTVV.